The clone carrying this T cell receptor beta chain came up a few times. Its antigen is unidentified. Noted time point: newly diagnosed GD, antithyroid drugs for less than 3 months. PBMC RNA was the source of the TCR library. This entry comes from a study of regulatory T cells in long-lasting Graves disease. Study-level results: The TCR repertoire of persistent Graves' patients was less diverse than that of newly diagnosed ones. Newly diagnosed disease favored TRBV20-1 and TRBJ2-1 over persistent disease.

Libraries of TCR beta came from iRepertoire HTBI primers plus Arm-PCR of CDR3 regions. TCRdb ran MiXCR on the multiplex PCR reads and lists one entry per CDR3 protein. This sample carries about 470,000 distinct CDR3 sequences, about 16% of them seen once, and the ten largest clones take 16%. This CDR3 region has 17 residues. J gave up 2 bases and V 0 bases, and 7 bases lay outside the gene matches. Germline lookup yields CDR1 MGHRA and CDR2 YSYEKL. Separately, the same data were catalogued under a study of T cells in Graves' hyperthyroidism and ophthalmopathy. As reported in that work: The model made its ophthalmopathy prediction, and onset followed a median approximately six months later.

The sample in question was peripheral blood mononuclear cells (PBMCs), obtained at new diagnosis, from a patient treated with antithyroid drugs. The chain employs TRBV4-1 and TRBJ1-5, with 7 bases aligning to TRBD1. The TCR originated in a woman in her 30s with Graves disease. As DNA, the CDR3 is TGCGCCAGCAGCCAAGATCTGACAGGGTGGGGCAATCAGCCCCAGCATTTT. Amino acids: CASSQDLTGWGNQPQHF.